Listed below are T cell receptor beta chains from one sample, sequenced in a study of T cell clonotyping in hematopoietic cell transplantation. Repertoires were generated with immunoSEQ multiplex PCR, while TCRdb's copy carries only in-frame clones and drops some. The data contain about 47,000 clones, roughly 85% of them singletons. The sample consisted of peripheral blood mononuclear cells, taken before stem cell transplant. The source of these receptors is a man aged 55 to 69 with myelodysplastic syndrome. Some clones in this sample may be carry-over from other donors' samples. The CDR3 runs from the conserved cysteine through the conserved F or W. Fields, in order: V gene, D gene, clone size, J gene, CDR3 DNA, CDR3 protein. The D gene is left open where the match is weak. Rows give clone size only sometimes, using once, few, many, or a class for an expanded clone.

TRBV30	.	.	TRBJ2-1	TGTGCCTGGAGTCATTTAAGCTCCTACAATGAGCAGTTCTTC	CAWSHLSSYNEQFF
TRBV4-3	TRBD1	once	TRBJ2-7	TGCGCCAGCAGCCAAGGGACAGGGTATAGGACCTACGAGCAGTACTTC	CASSQGTGYRTYEQYF
TRBV5-1	TRBD1	.	TRBJ1-1	TGCGCCAGCAGCTTCGACAGGGGTAACACTGAAGCTTTCTTT	CASSFDRGNTEAFF
TRBV4-3	TRBD1	.	TRBJ1-2	TGCGCCAGCAGCCGAATACGGGACAGGCCCTATGGCTACACCTTC	CASSRIRDRPYGYTF
TRBV27	TRBD1	.	TRBJ1-2	TGTGCCAGCAGTTTATCCGCCGGACAGGGGGTATATGGCTACACCTTC	CASSLSAGQGVYGYTF
TRBV9	TRBD1	few	TRBJ2-3	TGTGCCAGCAGCGTCGGGACAGCCGTCACAGATACGCAGTATTTT	CASSVGTAVTDTQYF
TRBV19	TRBD1	once	TRBJ1-4	TGTGCCAGTAGTCCGCACAGGGGGCAAAATGAAAAACTGTTTTTT	CASSPHRGQNEKLFF
TRBV5-1	.	.	TRBJ2-7	TGCGCCAGCAGCGCTGGAATGGGCCAGCAGTACGAGCAGTACTTC	CASSAGMGQQYEQYF
TRBV27	TRBD1	.	TRBJ1-1	TGTGCCAGCAGTTTTTGGGGTCGGGACAGGGTTGAAGCTTTCTTT	CASSFWGRDRVEAFF
TRBV5-8	.	.	TRBJ1-1	TGTGCCAGCAGCTCGGGGGGGGGCTGGAACACTGAAGCTTTCTTT	CASSSGGGWNTEAFF
TRBV19	TRBD1	.	TRBJ2-2	TGTGCCAGTAGAGTCCGGACAGGGAGAACGAACACCGGGGAGCTGTTTTTT	CASRVRTGRTNTGELFF
TRBV27	.	once	TRBJ1-5	TGTGCCAGCAGATCCACCGGGACACACATATTCGGGAGCAATCAGCCCCAGCATTTT	CASRSTGTHIFGSNQPQHF
TRBV18	.	few	TRBJ1-1	TGTGCCAGCTCATCCACAGGGAAAGACACTGAAGCTTTCTTT	CASSSTGKDTEAFF
TRBV9	.	.	TRBJ2-1	TGTGCCAGCAGCGGGGGGGACAGCCACAATGAGCAGTTCTTC	CASSGGDSHNEQFF
TRBV9	.	once	TRBJ1-1	TGTGCCAGCAGCGTAGTTGGCGGGGGGCGCGGCACTGAAGCTTTCTTT	CASSVVGGGRGTEAFF
TRBV19	TRBD1	.	TRBJ2-3	TGTGCCAGTAGTAATAGGGACAGGGTCTTCGATACGCAGTATTTT	CASSNRDRVFDTQYF
TRBV18	.	.	TRBJ1-5	TGTGCCAGCTCACCTCCAGGGACTTATAGCAATCAGCCCCAGCATTTT	CASSPPGTYSNQPQHF
TRBV10-3	TRBD1	.	TRBJ1-1	TGTGCCACCAGTCGGAATGGGGTAACAGGGGAGGAGAACACTGAAGCTTTCTTT	CATSRNGVTGEENTEAFF
TRBV6-1	.	.	TRBJ1-3	TGTGCCAGCAGTGAAGGACAGGTAATTAACTCTGGAAACACCATATATTTT	CASSEGQVINSGNTIYF
TRBV14	TRBD1	once	TRBJ2-5	TGTGCCAGCAGCCAAGATCCCGACAGGGGGTACGCAGAGACCCAGTACTTC	CASSQDPDRGYAETQYF
TRBV20-1	.	.	TRBJ1-1	TGCAGTGCTAGGGGACGGCCTGAAGCTTTCTTT	CSARGRPEAFF
TRBV18	.	.	TRBJ1-1	TGTGCCAGCTCACCGGTCCACGGGGGCTCGGAAGCTTTCTTT	CASSPVHGGSEAFF
TRBV21-1	.	.	TRBJ2-3	TGTGCCAGCAGCCAGCGGAGGGAAGGGGGGACAGATACGCAGTATTTT	CASSQRREGGTDTQYF
TRBV9	TRBD1	.	TRBJ2-3	TGTGCCAGCAGCCCCCGGACAGGGGGCAGCACAGATACGCAGTATTTT	CASSPRTGGSTDTQYF
TRBV30	.	few	TRBJ1-2	TGTGCCTGGAGTGTGTCCGGGGGTAACTATGGCTACACCTTC	CAWSVSGGNYGYTF
TRBV2	TRBD1	.	TRBJ1-6	TGTGCCAGCCGGGACAGGGAGAATTCACCCCTCCACTTT	CASRDRENSPLHF
TRBV11-2	.	.	TRBJ2-1	TGTGCCAGCAGCCGGCCGGGGGACTTCCCAAGGAATGAGCAGTTCTTC	CASSRPGDFPRNEQFF
TRBV11-3	TRBD2	.	TRBJ2-3	TGTGCCAGCAGCTTAACCGGGAGGGGGGATACGCAGTATTTT	CASSLTGRGDTQYF
TRBV18	TRBD1	once	TRBJ1-2	TGTGCCAGCTCACCACAGCAGGGGGCGGTCCCCTATGGCTACACCTTC	CASSPQQGAVPYGYTF
TRBV11-2	.	.	TRBJ2-3	TGTGCCAGCAGCTGGAACGGGGGAAGCGCAGATACGCAGTATTTT	CASSWNGGSADTQYF